The 30 T cell receptor beta chains below were found in one sample sequenced in a study of cytomegalovirus exposure and HLA in healthy donors. Primers included in the PCR were 60 Vbeta and 13 Jbeta primers. Profiled with immunoSEQ multiplex PCR; TCRdb holds only in-frame clones, not every one. The sample lists some 200,000 clones, approximately 80% occurring once. The specimen sequenced was PBMCs. Receptors originate from a girl between 10 and 17 years old in good health and CMV-seronegative.

The gene calls are TRBV18 and TRBJ1-3, with TRBD1 matching 9 bases. Losses at the gene ends were 3 bases for V and 0 bases for J; bases not matched to a gene: 3. The length of the CDR3 is 16 residues. The germline V gene encodes CDR1 KGHSH and CDR2 LQKENI. The CDR3 loop reads CASSPGTGSSGNTIYF. DNA for the CDR3: TGTGCCAGCTCACCCGGGACAGGGAGCTCTGGAAACACCATATATTTT.

This clone was counted between two and nine times. The V gene is TRBV28, the J gene TRBJ1-2; D uncertain. Trimming took 4 bases from V and 1 from J, leaving 7 bases between them. The germline CDR1 and CDR2 sequences are MDHEN and SYDVKM. CDR3 length: 13 residues. The CDR3 loop reads CASSYGDNYGYTF. The DNA of the CDR3 is TGTGCCAGCAGTTACGGGGATAACTATGGCTACACCTTC.

The genes are TRBV19 and TRBJ1-1; D not resolved. CDR1 is LNHDA, CDR2 SQIVND, per germline (reference sequence). V lost 9 bases and J lost 1, with 9 bases in between. The CDR3 consists of 12 residues. CDR3 sequence (DNA): TGTGCCAGCAGAGGGCCGAACACTGAAGCTTTCTTT. As protein: CASRGPNTEAFF.

The CDR3 nucleotides are TGTGCCAGCAGTTTGGATCGGGCTGGGGCGGACGGGGGGAAGGATCAGCCCCAGCATTTT. Encoded protein: CASSLDRAGADGGKDQPQHF. The chain couples TRBV28 to TRBJ1-5; D possibly corresponds to TRBD1 (5 bases). Trimming pared 3 bases from V and 5 bases from J, leaving 29 bases between. Germline V gene sequence: CDR1 MDHEN, CDR2 SYDVKM. The CDR3 contains 20 residues. The full variable domain, completed using reference TRBV28 and TRBJ1-5, is DVKVTQSSRYLVKRTGEKVFLECVQDMDHENMFWYRQDPGLGLRLIYFSYDVKMKEKGDIPEGYSVSREKKERFSLILESASTNQTSMYLCASSLDRAGADGGKDQPQHFGDGTRLSIL.

The J gene is TRBJ1-2, the V gene TRBV28; 7 positions agree with TRBD1. J lost 4 bases, V lost 6 bases, and 5 bases had no gene match. The CDR3 runs to 13 residues. The germline V gene encodes CDR1 MDHEN and CDR2 SYDVKM. CDR3 in amino acids: CASSGGQFYGYTF. CDR3 bases: TGTGCCAGCAGCGGGGGACAGTTCTATGGCTACACCTTC.

This chain connects TRBV6-5 to TRBJ2-7, with D possibly being TRBD1 (6 bases). V lost 0 bases and J 4 bases, leaving 16 bases between the germline ends. Germline assignment: CDR1 MNHEY and CDR2 SVGAGI. The CDR3 sequence is 16 residues long. Written as DNA, the CDR3 is TGTGCCAGCAGTTACTCGCTTCAGGGGACGGCGTACGAGCAGTACTTC. Translation: CASSYSLQGTAYEQYF.

The genes are TRBV7-9 and TRBJ2-7, with 8 bases that match TRBD2. The CDR3 has 15 residues. Germline CDR1 and CDR2: SEHNR and FQNEAQ (reference sequence). V lost 2 bases to trimming and J lost 3 bases; unmatched junction nucleotides: 6. Here the CDR3 reads CASSLPGGDHYEQYF. The CDR3 region has the DNA TGTGCCAGCAGCTTACCCGGGGGGGACCACTACGAGCAGTACTTC.

The J gene is TRBJ1-6, the V gene TRBV7-8; 8 bases line up with TRBD1. The length of the CDR3 is 16 residues. V gave up 5 bases and J gave up 7 bases; unmatched junction bases: 10. Looked up from germline, CDR1 is SGHVS and CDR2 is FQNEAQ. DNA for the CDR3: TGTGCCAGCAGCGTAAGGGGACAGGTCTTGAATTCACCCCTCCACTTT. Translating gives CASSVRGQVLNSPLHF.

The gene calls are TRBV28 and TRBJ2-1; D unresolved. Germline assignment: CDR1 MDHEN and CDR2 SYDVKM. The V and J ends lost 5 bases and 0 bases respectively, with 14 bases between them. The CDR3 has 16 amino acids. The CDR3, as DNA: TGTGCCAGCAGTCCCCGCGGAGTACTCTCCTACAATGAGCAGTTCTTC. It encodes CASSPRGVLSYNEQFF.

This clone has a single count. The CDR3 here is CAWNPRQGRGGELFF. CDR3 nucleotide sequence: TGTGCCTGGAATCCCCGACAGGGTCGGGGCGGGGAGCTGTTTTTT. The chain has TRBV30 and TRBJ2-2; 7 nucleotides line up with TRBD1. The CDR3 runs 15 residues. V was pared by 4 bases and J by 7 bases, with 12 bases of the junction left unmatched. Germline V CDR1 and CDR2: GTSNPN, SVGIG (reference sequence).

The chain carries TRBV7-9 and TRBJ2-5; TRBD2 matches at 11 bases. The J call may be wrong; the DNA end is better matched by TRBJ2-7. The CDR3 spans 15 residues. In germline, CDR1 is SEHNR, CDR2 FQNEAQ (reference sequence). This CDR3 is CASSPSLAGGSEQYF. CDR3 coding DNA: TGTGCCAGCAGCCCCAGCCTAGCGGGGGGTTCCGAGCAGTACTTC.

The gene calls are TRBV4-2 and TRBJ1-1; D not certain. The germline CDR1 and CDR2 sequences are LGHNA and YNFKEQ. The CDR3 length is 13 residues. V was clipped by 0 bases and J by 4 bases, with 6 bases between them. The CDR3 sequence is CASSQDRLTEAFF. CDR3 in DNA: TGTGCCAGCAGCCAAGATCGACTCACTGAAGCTTTCTTT.

The chain is built from TRBV4-1 and TRBJ1-5; a possible D gene is TRBD1 (6 bases). The CDR3 extends over 19 amino acids. CDR1 is MGHRA and CDR2 is YSYEKL in the germline V gene. V lost 0 bases and J lost 3, with 21 bases in between. The CDR3 coding sequence is TGCGCCAGCAGCCAAGAACGGAAGAGAACGGGGGGCTACAATCAGCCCCAGCATTTT. This encodes CASSQERKRTGGYNQPQHF.

The chain joins TRBV5-6 to TRBJ2-7; D is perhaps TRBD1 (6 bases). The germline V and J ends were trimmed by 0 bases and 1 base, with 11 bases remaining between them. The CDR3 loop spans 15 amino acids. CDR1 and CDR2 (germline): SGHDT, YYEEEE. The CDR3 loop reads CASSLVGTQSYEQYF. The CDR3 bases are TGTGCCAGCAGCTTGGTCGGGACACAGTCCTACGAGCAGTACTTC.

The chain uses TRBV5-1 and TRBJ2-4; tentative D call: TRBD1 (8 bases). Germline values: CDR1 SGHRS, CDR2 YFSETQ. The V end lost 4 bases, the J end lost 5 bases, and 16 bases lay between the germline ends. The CDR3 length is 15 residues. CDR3 in DNA: TGCGCCAGCAGCGGGGGAACAGGGGGGGAAAACATTCAGTACTTC. It is translated as CASSGGTGGENIQYF.

This chain uses TRBV29-1 with TRBJ1-2; D unclear. Germline CDR1 SQVTM, CDR2 ANQGSEA. The V end lost 2 bases, the J end lost 8 bases, and 15 bases lay between the germline ends. The CDR3 runs 13 residues. CDR3: CSVETSQRWGYTF. The CDR3, as DNA: TGCAGCGTTGAAACATCCCAAAGATGGGGCTACACCTTC. The full variable domain, completed using reference TRBV29-1 and TRBJ1-2, is SAVISQKPSRDICQRGTSLTIQCQVDSQVTMMFWYRQQPGQSLTLIATANQGSEATYESGFVIDKFPISRPNLTFSTLTVSNMSPEDSSIYLCSVETSQRWGYTFGSGTRLTVV.

This sequence joins TRBV10-3 and TRBJ2-3; the D gene is possibly TRBD2 (6 bases). Trimming removed 6 bases from V and 0 bases from J, with 7 bases in between. Germline lookup yields CDR1 ENHRY and CDR2 SYGVKD. The CDR3 loop spans 13 amino acids. DNA of the CDR3: TGTGCCATCAGGGGGGGTAGCACAGATACGCAGTATTTT. Its protein product is CAIRGGSTDTQYF.

The chain recombines TRBV15 with TRBJ1-2; D ambiguous. Deletions cut 1 base from V and 5 bases from J, with 14 bases between. Germline CDR1 LNHNV, CDR2 YYDKDF (reference sequence). The CDR3 runs to 15 residues. CDR3 DNA: TGTGCCACCAGCAGAGCCCCGGTACAGTTGTATGGCTACACCTTC. It codes for CATSRAPVQLYGYTF.

V is TRBV7-8 and J is TRBJ1-6; D not resolved. Germline CDR1 and CDR2: SGHVS and FQNEAQ. V lost 0 bases and J 6 bases, leaving 9 bases between the germline ends. The CDR3 totals 15 residues. The CDR3, as DNA: TGTGCCAGCAGCTTAGCATACGCTACTAATTCACCCCTCCACTTT. Its translation is CASSLAYATNSPLHF. The full variable domain, completed using reference TRBV7-8 and TRBJ1-6, is GAGVSQSPRYKVAKRGQDVALRCDPISGHVSLFWYQQALGQGPEFLTYFQNEAQLDKSGLPSDRFFAERPEGSVSTLKIQRTQQEDSAVYLCASSLAYATNSPLHFGNGTRLTVT.

With regard to this clone: The same CDR3 also results from other DNA sequences found in this sample. The V call is TRBV28, the J call TRBJ1-5, with D maybe TRBD1 (6 bases). V was pared by 6 bases and J by 3 bases, with 12 bases between. The CDR3 length is 14 residues. Germline CDR1 MDHEN, CDR2 SYDVKM. CDR3 bases: TGTGCCAGCAGCCTCGGGACACCCAATCAGCCCCAGCATTTT. Protein: CASSLGTPNQPQHF.

The chain carries TRBV7-6 and TRBJ1-1; maybe TRBD1 (6 bases). CDR3 length: 15 amino acids. Trimming took 5 bases from V and 1 from J, leaving 14 bases between them. Germline CDR1 reads SGHVS; CDR2 reads FNYEAQ. For the CDR3, the DNA is TGTGCCAGCAGCGACCCCGGCAGGGGGAACACTGAAGCTTTCTTT. This encodes CASSDPGRGNTEAFF.

The rearrangement links TRBV6-5 to TRBJ2-7; 10 nucleotides agree with TRBD1. Germline trimming cut 4 bases from V and 11 bases from J; bases unmatched to any gene: 5. Germline values: CDR1 MNHEY, CDR2 SVGAGI. The CDR3 spans 12 residues. CDR3 DNA: TGTGCCAGCAGTTCCAGGGGGACAGGGGAGTACTTC. It specifies CASSSRGTGEYF.

The CDR3 loop is CASSPGMTGFTEAFF. The CDR3 region has the DNA TGTGCCAGCAGTCCAGGGATGACAGGGTTCACTGAAGCTTTCTTT. The chain is built from TRBV6-5 and TRBJ1-1; 7 bases line up with TRBD1. Germline values: CDR1 MNHEY, CDR2 SVGAGI. V was clipped by 5 bases and J by 4 bases; unmatched bases: 10. This CDR3 has 15 residues.

The genes are TRBV2 and TRBJ2-5; 9 bases fit TRBD1. TRBJ2-7 explains the end of the DNA better; the J call may be wrong. The CDR3 loop spans 15 amino acids. Germline CDR1 is SNHLY and CDR2 is FYNNEI. The CDR3 sequence: CATSFGGTGSDEQYF. The CDR3 nucleotides read TGTGCCACCTCCTTCGGCGGGACAGGGAGCGACGAGCAGTACTTC.

This clone was observed a single time. This chain links TRBV9 with TRBJ2-7; no clear D. From germline, CDR1 is SGDLS and CDR2 YYNGEE. V lost 0 bases, J lost 2 bases, and 9 bases lay in between. CDR3 size: 14 residues. CDR3 nucleotide sequence: TGTGCCAGCAGCGTAGAACCGAGCCCCTACGAGCAGTACTTC. It yields the protein CASSVEPSPYEQYF.

The chain carries TRBV7-9 and TRBJ1-6; D remains unclear. The CDR3 contains 14 residues. The germline gives CDR1 SEHNR, CDR2 FQNEAQ (reference sequence). V lost 6 bases, J lost 7 bases, and 13 bases lay in between. The CDR3 sequence: CASRRGGENSPLHF. CDR3 nucleotide sequence: TGTGCCAGCAGACGGGGTGGTGAGAATTCACCCCTCCACTTT.

The chain joins TRBV28 to TRBJ2-1; 9 bases align to TRBD1. V trimming: 4 bases; J trimming: 5 bases; junction bases outside the gene matches: 9. This CDR3 spans 16 amino acids. Germline-derived CDR1 and CDR2 are MDHEN and SYDVKM. CDR3 in DNA: TGTGCCAGCAGTTGGGGGGGGACAGGGAAAGACAATGAGCAGTTCTTC. As protein: CASSWGGTGKDNEQFF.

The chain joins TRBV18 to TRBJ2-1, with TRBD1 as a possible D gene (6 bases). V lost 5 bases and J lost 5, with 10 bases in between. The germline CDR1 and CDR2 sequences are KGHSH and LQKENI. This CDR3 region has 13 residues. In nucleotides, the CDR3 is TGTGCCAGCTCAATGTACAGGGACAATGAGCAGTTCTTC. It encodes CASSMYRDNEQFF.

This rearrangement joins TRBV7-6 to TRBJ1-1; D is uncertain. The CDR3 runs to 15 residues. Germline V gene lookup returns CDR1 SGHVS and CDR2 FNYEAQ. Trimming took off 4 bases at V and 2 bases at J, with 14 bases between the two ends. The CDR3 sequence is CASSSQGRVNTEAFF. In nucleotides, the CDR3 is TGTGCCAGCAGCTCACAAGGTCGGGTTAACACTGAAGCTTTCTTT.

The chain uses TRBV4-3 and TRBJ2-7; 7 positions match TRBD2. Per the germline V gene, CDR1 is LGHNA and CDR2 is YSLEER. This CDR3 is built from 15 residues. V trimming: 0 bases; J trimming: 3 bases; junction bases outside the gene matches: 5. The chain's CDR3 is CASSQDLPGGYEQYF. In nucleotides, the CDR3 is TGCGCCAGCAGCCAAGACCTCCCGGGGGGCTACGAGCAGTACTTC.